The 28 T cell receptor beta chains below come from one sample, sequenced in a study of shared clonotypes between healthy human individuals. Sequenced by immunoSEQ multiplex PCR; TCRdb stores in-frame clones only, minus some. The top ten clones hold 0.055% to 0.07% of a sample with hundreds of thousands of clones, approximately 97% of them seen once. Sequencing used naive CD4+ T cells sorted from blood. Subset denoted: CD45RA+ positively selected. The receptor source for this set is a woman in her 30s in good health.

About this clone itself: At one boundary the junction diverges from the germline segment, which might be a read error. This chain uses TRBV10-2 with TRBJ2-4; D gene uncertain. Germline assignment: CDR1 WSHSY and CDR2 SAAADI. The CDR3 has 9 residues. The CDR3 sequence: CASRPHQYF. CDR3 coding DNA: TGCGCCAGCAGGCCGCATCAGTACTTT.

This clone was observed a single time. The chain joins TRBV7-3 to TRBJ1-1; 8 bases match TRBD1. Germline V gene data show CDR1 as SGHTA and CDR2 as FQGTGA. With 6 bases clipped from V and 5 bases from J, the junction kept 5 bases outside the gene matches. The length of the CDR3 is 13 residues. In DNA form, the CDR3 reads TGTGCCAGCAGGCATGGACAGGGAACTGAAGCTTTCTTT. Residues: CASRHGQGTEAFF.

The rearrangement joins TRBV7-2 to TRBJ2-7; 7 positions agree with TRBD2. The CDR3 totals 14 residues. V dropped 1 base and J dropped 7; count of bases not matched to a gene: 7. The V gene's germline CDR1 is SGHTA and CDR2 FQGNSA. The CDR3 region has the DNA TGTGCCAGCAGCTTAGTCTCGGGGGGTCGTGAGCAGTACTTC. Protein sequence: CASSLVSGGREQYF.

This chain links TRBV5-1 with TRBJ2-7, with TRBD2 identical over 8 bases. Germline V gene sequence: CDR1 SGHRS, CDR2 YFSETQ. The V segment lost 2 bases and the J segment 5 bases; nucleotides outside the gene matches: 6. The CDR3 spans 14 residues. The CDR3 protein is CASSFSGTADEQYF. CDR3 coding DNA: TGCGCCAGCAGCTTTAGCGGGACCGCGGACGAGCAGTACTTC.

V and J are TRBV4-2 and TRBJ2-7, with a weak D call TRBD2 (6 bases). Between the trimmed V and J ends, which lost 3 bases and 3 bases, there was a span of 12 bases. This CDR3 is built from 14 residues. CDR1 LGHNA and CDR2 YNFKEQ come from the germline V gene. The CDR3 spells CASSQGTQGYEQYF. The CDR3 coding sequence is TGTGCCAGCAGCCAGGGGACTCAGGGCTACGAGCAGTACTTC.

The chain joins TRBV9 to TRBJ2-5; D not resolved. The germline CDR1 and CDR2 sequences are SGDLS and YYNGEE. CDR3 length: 15 amino acids. V lost 0 bases, J lost 2 bases, and 11 bases lay in between. DNA for the CDR3: TGTGCCAGCAGCGTAGCGTCTGGCAGTCAAGAGACCCAGTACTTC. It specifies CASSVASGSQETQYF. The variable domain in full, with the rest retrieved from reference TRBV9 and TRBJ2-5, is DSGVTQTPKHLITATGQRVTLRCSPRSGDLSVYWYQQSLDQGLQFLIQYYNGEERAKGNILERFSAQQFPDLHSELNLSSLELGDSALYFCASSVASGSQETQYFGPGTRLLVL.

The chain recombines TRBV9 with TRBJ2-3; TRBD2 agrees at 9 bases. This CDR3 has 16 residues. Germline V gene data show CDR1 as SGDLS and CDR2 as YYNGEE. Trimming took 0 bases from V and 2 from J; bases not matched to a gene: 4. Here the CDR3 DNA reads TGTGCCAGCAGCGTAGGTACTAGCGGGTTCACAGATACGCAGTATTTT. It encodes CASSVGTSGFTDTQYF.

The rearrangement uses TRBV5-1 and TRBJ1-2; TRBD1 might be the D (6 bases). Trimming stripped 4 bases from V and 9 bases from J, with 19 bases between. The CDR3 has 14 amino acids. Germline lookup yields CDR1 SGHRS and CDR2 YFSETQ. CDR3 residues: CASSTGFRGVRYTF. As DNA, the CDR3 is TGCGCCAGCAGCACAGGTTTTAGGGGGGTACGCTACACCTTC.

CDR3 nucleotides: TGTGCCAGTACGGACACCGGGGAGCTGTTTTTT. Translated: CASTDTGELFF. V gene TRBV7-9 combines with J gene TRBJ2-2; no firm D call. This CDR3 region has 11 residues. With 9 bases removed from V and 3 bases from J, the gap between germline ends came to 5 bases. Per germline, CDR1 SEHNR and CDR2 FQNEAQ (reference sequence).

The chain recombines TRBV7-8 with TRBJ2-7, with 9 bases fitting TRBD1. Germline loops: CDR1 SGHVS, CDR2 FQNEAQ. Germline trimming cut 5 bases from V and 12 bases from J; bases unmatched to any gene: 11. The CDR3 spans 13 residues. CDR3: CASSAGQGRLGYF. The CDR3 bases are TGTGCCAGCAGCGCAGGACAGGGGAGGTTGGGGTACTTC.

The chain has TRBV6-5 and TRBJ1-1; D is unclear. The CDR3 has 16 amino acids. Germline-derived CDR1 and CDR2 are MNHEY and SVGAGI. The V end lost 4 bases, the J end lost 0 bases, and 15 bases lay between the germline ends. The CDR3 DNA sequence: TGTGCCAGCAGTTGCTCTTCCGGTCGGATGAACACTGAAGCTTTCTTT. It is translated as CASSCSSGRMNTEAFF.

The chain uses TRBV7-8 and TRBJ1-2; possibly TRBD1 for D (6 bases). Germline CDR1 is SGHVS and CDR2 is FQNEAQ. V lost 5 bases, J lost 2 bases, and 15 bases lay in between. The CDR3 spans 15 residues. The CDR3 DNA follows: TGTGCCAGCAGCGCACTCGGACAGACAAACTATGGCTACACCTTC. Protein product: CASSALGQTNYGYTF. Using reference TRBV7-8 and TRBJ1-2 for the parts outside the CDR3, the full variable domain is GAGVSQSPRYKVAKRGQDVALRCDPISGHVSLFWYQQALGQGPEFLTYFQNEAQLDKSGLPSDRFFAERPEGSVSTLKIQRTQQEDSAVYLCASSALGQTNYGYTFGSGTRLTVV.

CDR3 DNA sequence: TGCGCCAGCAGCCGAGAGGACAGCTCTGGAAACACCATATATTTT. It codes for CASSREDSSGNTIYF. The chain joins TRBV4-1 to TRBJ1-3, with a tentative D call TRBD1 (6 bases). Per germline, CDR1 MGHRA and CDR2 YSYEKL. V was pared by 4 bases and J by 0 bases, with 10 bases between. The CDR3 is made up of 15 amino acids.

As to this clone: Other nucleotide sequences from this sample produce the same CDR3. The rearrangement links TRBV5-1 to TRBJ2-3; no clear D gene. V lost 5 bases to trimming and J lost 2 bases, with 6 bases between them. The CDR3 sequence is 12 residues long. Germline CDR1 reads SGHRS; CDR2 reads YFSETQ. CDR3 in DNA: TGCGCCAGCAGTTTGACCACAGATACGCAGTATTTT. Encoded protein: CASSLTTDTQYF.

The chain combines TRBV29-1 with TRBJ1-2; D remains unclear. V lost 4 bases, J lost 7 bases, and 13 bases lay in between. Germline values: CDR1 SQVTM, CDR2 ANQGSEA. This CDR3 has 12 residues. The CDR3 reads CSVGDVDGGYTF. The CDR3, as DNA: TGCAGCGTTGGTGATGTGGATGGTGGCTACACCTTC.

This chain joins TRBV7-9 and TRBJ2-7; 7 positions agree with TRBD2. V gave up 5 bases and J gave up 1 base; unmatched junction bases: 5. The CDR3 is made up of 14 amino acids. The germline CDR1 and CDR2 sequences are SEHNR and FQNEAQ (reference sequence). Here the CDR3 reads CASSPQRESYEQYF. In DNA form, the CDR3 reads TGTGCCAGCAGCCCTCAGCGGGAATCCTACGAGCAGTACTTC.

The DNA for the CDR3 is TGCGCCAGCAGTGAGCTCGGCGGCGGGGAGCTGTTTTTT. Residues: CASSELGGGELFF. The chain couples TRBV10-2 to TRBJ2-2; no definite D call. Per the germline V gene, CDR1 is WSHSY and CDR2 is SAAADI. CDR3 size: 13 residues. Trimming pared 2 bases from V and 7 bases from J, leaving 8 bases between.

The chain combines TRBV19 with TRBJ2-7; D is undetermined. The CDR3 is made up of 13 amino acids. V was trimmed by 6 bases and J by 0 bases, leaving 9 bases between them. Germline V gene sequence: CDR1 LNHDA, CDR2 SQIVND (reference sequence). CDR3 protein: CASSRRTSYEQYF. The CDR3 DNA reads as TGTGCCAGTAGCCGTAGGACCTCCTACGAGCAGTACTTC.

The rearrangement uses TRBV15 and TRBJ1-2; D is perhaps TRBD1 (5 bases). V dropped 8 bases and J dropped 9 bases, with 13 bases sitting between them. The CDR3 covers 11 residues. Germline V gives CDR1 LNHNV, CDR2 YYDKDF (reference sequence). The CDR3 protein is CATRDGGRYTF. The CDR3 DNA reads as TGTGCCACCCGGGACGGGGGTCGCTACACCTTC.

CDR3 in DNA: TGTGCCTGGGACAGGGGGATGAGCACTGAAGCTTTCTTT. Its translation is CAWDRGMSTEAFF. This chain uses TRBV30 with TRBJ1-1; 9 bases match TRBD1. CDR1 is GTSNPN and CDR2 is SVGIG in the germline V gene (reference sequence). The junction had 5 bases not matched to a gene; V was cut back by 5 bases and J by 4 bases. This CDR3 comprises 13 residues.

The chain uses TRBV5-1 and TRBJ2-7; weak D call: TRBD2 (6 bases). The V gene's germline CDR1 is SGHRS and CDR2 YFSETQ. Trimming pared 2 bases from V and 2 bases from J, leaving 11 bases between. This CDR3 has 14 amino acids. CDR3 in DNA: TGCGCCAGCAGCTTTAGCGGAGTTACCTACGAGCAGTACTTC. Translated, it gives CASSFSGVTYEQYF.

The chain has TRBV5-5 and TRBJ2-1; 7 bases are shared with TRBD2. After removal of 1 base from V and 1 base from J, the junction contained 11 bases not matched to a gene. The germline V gene encodes CDR1 SGHKS and CDR2 YYEKEE (reference sequence). The CDR3 has 18 residues. CDR3 in amino acids: CASSLKSPRGGSYNEQFF. CDR3 DNA: TGTGCCAGCAGCTTGAAATCACCGCGCGGGGGATCCTACAATGAGCAGTTCTTC.

This sequence joins TRBV30 and TRBJ1-4; D unclear. This CDR3 is built from 14 residues. From germline, CDR1 is GTSNPN and CDR2 SVGIG (reference sequence). V lost 0 bases, J lost 0 bases, and 5 bases lay in between. The CDR3 sequence: CAWSVGTTNEKLFF. The CDR3 DNA follows: TGTGCCTGGAGTGTGGGGACAACTAATGAAAAACTGTTTTTT.

This chain uses TRBV15 with TRBJ1-5, with 9 bases aligning to TRBD1. CDR3 size: 14 residues. Germline V lookup: CDR1 LNHNV, CDR2 YYDKDF (reference sequence). With 4 bases clipped from V and 6 bases from J, the junction kept 4 bases outside the gene matches. Here the CDR3 DNA reads TGTGCCACCAGCAACAACAGGGGGCGTCAGCCCCAGCATTTT. Translated, it gives CATSNNRGRQPQHF.

V is TRBV27 and J is TRBJ1-5, with D tentatively TRBD1 (6 bases). Deletions cut 4 bases from V and 0 bases from J, with 10 bases between. Germline CDR1 MNHEY, CDR2 SMNVEV (reference sequence). The CDR3 is 15 residues long. For the CDR3, the DNA is TGTGCCAGCAGTTCCAAGGGGGTTAGCAATCAGCCCCAGCATTTT. Encoded protein: CASSSKGVSNQPQHF.

The CDR3 DNA is TGTGCCAGCAGGAGGGACAGGGGGTTGCTTGGCTACACCTTC. Protein sequence: CASRRDRGLLGYTF. The J gene is TRBJ1-2, the V gene TRBV2; TRBD1 matches at 11 bases. There are 14 residues in the CDR3. CDR1 and CDR2 (germline): SNHLY, FYNNEI. V shed 6 bases and J 7 bases; nucleotides not matched to a gene: 7.

V is TRBV5-6 and J is TRBJ1-2, with 9 bases aligning to TRBD1. Germline V gene sequence: CDR1 SGHDT, CDR2 YYEEEE. Unmatched junction bases numbered 12, after V lost 7 bases and J lost 5 bases. The CDR3 has 15 residues. CDR3 sequence: CASCIGTGSFYGYTF. The CDR3 bases are TGTGCCAGCTGCATCGGGACAGGGAGTTTTTATGGCTACACCTTC.

The chain employs TRBV11-1 and TRBJ1-2; D perhaps matches TRBD1 (5 bases). The CDR3 is 15 residues long. Germline CDR1 is SGHAT and CDR2 is FQDESV (reference sequence). V was clipped by 1 base and J by 2 bases, with 11 bases between them. CDR3 loop: CASSLDRQSNYGYTF. Here the CDR3 DNA reads TGTGCCAGCAGCTTAGACAGACAGAGCAACTATGGCTACACCTTC.